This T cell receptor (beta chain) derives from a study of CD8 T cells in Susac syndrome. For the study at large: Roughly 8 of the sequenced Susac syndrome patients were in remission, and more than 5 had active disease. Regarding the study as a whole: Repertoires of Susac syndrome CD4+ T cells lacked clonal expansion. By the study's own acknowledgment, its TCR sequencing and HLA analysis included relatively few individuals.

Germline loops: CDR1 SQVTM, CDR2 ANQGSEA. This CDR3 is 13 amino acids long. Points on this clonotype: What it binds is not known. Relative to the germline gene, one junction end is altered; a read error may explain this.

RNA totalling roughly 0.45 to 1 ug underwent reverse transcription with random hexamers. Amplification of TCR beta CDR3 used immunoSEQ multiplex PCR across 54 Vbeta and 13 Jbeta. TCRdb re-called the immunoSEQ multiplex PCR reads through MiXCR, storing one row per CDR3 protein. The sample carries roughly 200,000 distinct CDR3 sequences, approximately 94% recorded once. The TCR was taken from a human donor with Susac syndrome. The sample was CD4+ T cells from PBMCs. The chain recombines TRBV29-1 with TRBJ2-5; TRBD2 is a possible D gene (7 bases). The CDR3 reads CTVKGGGQETQYF. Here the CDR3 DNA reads TGCACCGTTAAAGGGGGGGGGCAGGAGACCCAGTACTTC.